This T cell receptor beta chain derives from a study of shared clonotypes between healthy human individuals. For the study at large: The study used three CD4 naive, three CD4 memory, two CD8 naive and one CD8 memory plate per donor.

Into CD45RA+ naive and CD45RA-negative memory subsets, the CD4+ cells were split. The genomic DNA of each subset was split evenly across several immunoSEQ plates. The method was immunoSEQ multiplex PCR; TCRdb's version includes in-frame clones alone and lacks a portion of them. This table has over a million clones, approximately 98% appearing once. This CDR3 spans 12 amino acids. Germline V CDR1 and CDR2: MGHDK, SYGVNS. The germline V and J ends were trimmed by 1 base and 6 bases, with 7 bases remaining between them. The chain combines TRBV25-1 with TRBJ2-7; no clear D gene. The sample comprised naive CD4+ T cells sorted from blood. Subset meaning: CD45RA+ positively selected. The sequence derives from a man younger than 40 in good health. In nucleotides, the CDR3 is TGTGCCAGCAGTGAATCCCCGGTCGAGCAGTACTTC. It specifies CASSESPVEQYF.